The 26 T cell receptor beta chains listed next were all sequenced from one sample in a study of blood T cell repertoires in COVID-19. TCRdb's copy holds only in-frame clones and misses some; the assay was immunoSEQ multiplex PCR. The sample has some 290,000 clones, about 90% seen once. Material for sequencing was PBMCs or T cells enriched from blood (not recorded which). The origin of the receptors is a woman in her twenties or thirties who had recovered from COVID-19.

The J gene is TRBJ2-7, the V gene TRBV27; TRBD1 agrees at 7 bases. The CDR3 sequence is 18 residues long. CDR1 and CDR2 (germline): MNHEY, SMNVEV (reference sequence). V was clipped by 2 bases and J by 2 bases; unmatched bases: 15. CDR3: CASSLTRTGYNAAYEQYF. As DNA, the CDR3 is TGTGCCAGCAGTTTAACCCGGACAGGCTACAATGCCGCCTACGAGCAGTACTTC.

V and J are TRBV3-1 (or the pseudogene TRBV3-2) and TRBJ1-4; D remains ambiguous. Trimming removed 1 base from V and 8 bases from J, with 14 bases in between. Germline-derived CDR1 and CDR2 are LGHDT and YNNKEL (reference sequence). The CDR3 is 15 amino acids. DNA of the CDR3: TGTGCCAGCAGCCAAGCCAGGTTGGGAGGGGAAAAACTGTTTTTT. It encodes CASSQARLGGEKLFF.

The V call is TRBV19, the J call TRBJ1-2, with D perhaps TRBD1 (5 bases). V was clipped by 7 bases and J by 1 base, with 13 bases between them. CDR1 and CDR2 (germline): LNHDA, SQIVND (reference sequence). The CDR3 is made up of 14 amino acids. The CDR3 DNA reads TGTGCCAGTACCCTCAAGGGACTTAACTATGGCTACACCTTC. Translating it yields CASTLKGLNYGYTF.

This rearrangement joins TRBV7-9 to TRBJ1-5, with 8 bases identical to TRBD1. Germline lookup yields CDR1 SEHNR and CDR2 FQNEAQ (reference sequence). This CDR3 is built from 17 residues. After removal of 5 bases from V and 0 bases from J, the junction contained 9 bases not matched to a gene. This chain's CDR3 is CASSLGTGDLSNQPQHF. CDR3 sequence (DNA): TGTGCCAGCAGCCTAGGGACAGGAGACCTTAGCAATCAGCCCCAGCATTTT.

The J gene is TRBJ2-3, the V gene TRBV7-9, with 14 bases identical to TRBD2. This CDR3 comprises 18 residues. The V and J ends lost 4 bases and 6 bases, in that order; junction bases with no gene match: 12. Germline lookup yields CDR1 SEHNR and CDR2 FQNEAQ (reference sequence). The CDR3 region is CASSSGTSGSINHDTQYF. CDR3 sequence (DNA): TGTGCCAGCAGCTCTGGGACTAGCGGGAGTATCAATCACGATACGCAGTATTTT.

The CDR3 DNA reads as TGTGCCAGCAGCTTGGCATACCGGACAGGTTCCTACGAGCAGTACTTC. Translating gives CASSLAYRTGSYEQYF. The V call is TRBV5-4, the J call TRBJ2-7; TRBD1 matches 7 bases. The CDR3 totals 16 residues. After removal of 0 bases from V and 1 base from J, the junction contained 7 bases not matched to a gene. Germline loops: CDR1 SGHNT, CDR2 YYREEE (reference sequence).

The CDR3 is CASSRTGSEQYF. The CDR3 coding sequence is TGTGCCAGCAGCCGGACAGGTTCCGAGCAGTACTTC. The chain uses TRBV11-2 and TRBJ2-7, with 7 bases identical to TRBD1. V lost 5 bases to trimming and J lost 6 bases; unmatched junction nucleotides: 4. Germline V gene lookup returns CDR1 SGHAT and CDR2 FQNNGV. The length of the CDR3 is 12 residues.

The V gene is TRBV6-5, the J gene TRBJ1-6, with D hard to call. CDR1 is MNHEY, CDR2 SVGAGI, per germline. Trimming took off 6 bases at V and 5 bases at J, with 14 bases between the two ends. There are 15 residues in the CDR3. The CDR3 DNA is TGTGCCAGCAGAGGTACTGCGACTAATAATTCACCCCTCCACTTT. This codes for CASRGTATNNSPLHF.

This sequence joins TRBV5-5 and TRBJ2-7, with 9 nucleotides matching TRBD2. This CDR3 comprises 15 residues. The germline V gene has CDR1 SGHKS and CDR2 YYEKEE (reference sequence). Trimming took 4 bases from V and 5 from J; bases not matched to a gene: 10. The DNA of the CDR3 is TGTGCCAGCAGCCGCCGGGCGGGAGGGCCAGACGAGCAGTACTTC. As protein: CASSRRAGGPDEQYF.

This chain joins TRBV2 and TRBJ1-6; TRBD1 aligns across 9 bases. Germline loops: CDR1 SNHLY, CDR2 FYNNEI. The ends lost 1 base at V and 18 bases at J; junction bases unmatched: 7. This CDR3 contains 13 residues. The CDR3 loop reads CASSEGDRVFSHF. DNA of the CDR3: TGTGCCAGCAGTGAAGGGGACAGGGTGTTTAGCCACTTT. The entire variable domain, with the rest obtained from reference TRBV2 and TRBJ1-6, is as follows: EPEVTQTPSHQVTQMGQEVILRCVPISNHLYFYWYRQILGQKVEFLVSFYNNEISEKSEIFDDQFSVERPDGSNFTLKIRSTKLEDSAMYFCASSEGDRVFSHFGNGTRLTVT.

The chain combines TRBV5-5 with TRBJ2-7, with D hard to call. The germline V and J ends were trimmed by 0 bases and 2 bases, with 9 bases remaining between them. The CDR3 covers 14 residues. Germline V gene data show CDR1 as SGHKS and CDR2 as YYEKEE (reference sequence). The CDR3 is CASSLVGGTYEQYF. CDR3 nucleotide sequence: TGTGCCAGCAGCTTGGTTGGCGGAACCTACGAGCAGTACTTC.

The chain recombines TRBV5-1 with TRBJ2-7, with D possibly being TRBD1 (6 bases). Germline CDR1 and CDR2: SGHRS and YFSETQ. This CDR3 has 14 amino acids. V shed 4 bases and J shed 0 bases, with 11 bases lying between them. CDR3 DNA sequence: TGCGCCAGCAGCCTTCAACAGGGCTCCTACGAGCAGTACTTC. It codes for CASSLQQGSYEQYF.

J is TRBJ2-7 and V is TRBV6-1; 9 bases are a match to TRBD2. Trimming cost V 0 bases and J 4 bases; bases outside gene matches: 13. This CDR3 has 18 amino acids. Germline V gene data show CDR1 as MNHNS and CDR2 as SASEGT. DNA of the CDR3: TGTGCCAGCAGTGAAGCCGGGGTAGGGCTAGCGGGGAAATACGAGCAGTACTTC. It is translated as CASSEAGVGLAGKYEQYF.

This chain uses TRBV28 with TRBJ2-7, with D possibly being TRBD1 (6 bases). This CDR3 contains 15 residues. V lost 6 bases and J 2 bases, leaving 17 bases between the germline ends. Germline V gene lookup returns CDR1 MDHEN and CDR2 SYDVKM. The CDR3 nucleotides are TGTGCCAGCAGCACGAATCTGGACAGCCCCTACGAGCAGTACTTC. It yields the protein CASSTNLDSPYEQYF.

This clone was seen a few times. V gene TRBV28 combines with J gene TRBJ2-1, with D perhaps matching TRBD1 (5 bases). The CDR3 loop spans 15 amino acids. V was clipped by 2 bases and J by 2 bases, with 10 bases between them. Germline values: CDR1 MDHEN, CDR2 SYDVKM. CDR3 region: CASSLLADTYNEQFF. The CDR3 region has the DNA TGTGCCAGCAGTTTACTTGCGGACACCTACAATGAGCAGTTCTTC.

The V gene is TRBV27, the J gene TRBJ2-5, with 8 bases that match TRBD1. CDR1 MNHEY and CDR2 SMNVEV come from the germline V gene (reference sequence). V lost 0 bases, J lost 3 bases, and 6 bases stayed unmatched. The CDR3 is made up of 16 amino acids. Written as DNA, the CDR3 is TGTGCCAGCAGTTTATCCTCTGGACAGGGAGAAGAGACCCAGTACTTC. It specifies CASSLSSGQGEETQYF.

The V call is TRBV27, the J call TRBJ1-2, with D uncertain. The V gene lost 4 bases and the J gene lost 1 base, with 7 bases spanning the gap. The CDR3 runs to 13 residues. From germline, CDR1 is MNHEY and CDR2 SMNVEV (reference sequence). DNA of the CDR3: TGTGCCAGCAGTTCCCCGTATAACTATGGCTACACCTTC. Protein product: CASSSPYNYGYTF.

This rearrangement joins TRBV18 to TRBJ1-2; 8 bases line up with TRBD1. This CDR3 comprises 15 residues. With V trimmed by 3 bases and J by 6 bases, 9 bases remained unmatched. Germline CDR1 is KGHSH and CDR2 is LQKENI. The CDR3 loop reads CASSPEDRGGDGYTF. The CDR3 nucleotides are TGTGCCAGCTCACCTGAAGACAGGGGAGGGGATGGCTACACCTTC.

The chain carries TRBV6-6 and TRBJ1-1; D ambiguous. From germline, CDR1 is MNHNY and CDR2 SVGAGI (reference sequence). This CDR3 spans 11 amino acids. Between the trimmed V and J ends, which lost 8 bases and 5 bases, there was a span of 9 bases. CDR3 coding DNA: TGTGCCAGCCTGACCGGGACTGAAGCTTTCTTT. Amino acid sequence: CASLTGTEAFF.

CDR3 coding DNA: TGTGCCAGCAGCTCACTAGCGGGAGTTTTGGATGAGCAGTTCTTC. It yields the protein CASSSLAGVLDEQFF. This chain uses TRBV5-4 with TRBJ2-1, with 11 bases matching TRBD2. J was trimmed by 8 bases and V by 3 bases; bases with no gene match: 7. CDR1 and CDR2 from the germline V gene are SGHNT and YYREEE (reference sequence). The CDR3 is made up of 15 amino acids.

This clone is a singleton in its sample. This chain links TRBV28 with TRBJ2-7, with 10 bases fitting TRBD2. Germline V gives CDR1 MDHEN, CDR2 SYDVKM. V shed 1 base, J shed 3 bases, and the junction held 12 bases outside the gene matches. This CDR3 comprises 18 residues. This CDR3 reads CASSLSLSSGSFRYEQYF. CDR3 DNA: TGTGCCAGCAGTTTATCCCTCTCTAGCGGGAGCTTTCGCTACGAGCAGTACTTC.

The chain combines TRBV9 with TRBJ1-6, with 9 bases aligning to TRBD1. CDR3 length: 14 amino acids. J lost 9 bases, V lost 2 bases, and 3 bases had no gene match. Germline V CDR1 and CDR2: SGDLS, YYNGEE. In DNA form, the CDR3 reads TGTGCCAGCAGCGTCGGGACAGGGAGTTCACCCCTCCACTTT. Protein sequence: CASSVGTGSSPLHF. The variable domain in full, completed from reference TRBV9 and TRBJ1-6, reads DSGVTQTPKHLITATGQRVTLRCSPRSGDLSVYWYQQSLDQGLQFLIQYYNGEERAKGNILERFSAQQFPDLHSELNLSSLELGDSALYFCASSVGTGSSPLHFGNGTRLTVT.

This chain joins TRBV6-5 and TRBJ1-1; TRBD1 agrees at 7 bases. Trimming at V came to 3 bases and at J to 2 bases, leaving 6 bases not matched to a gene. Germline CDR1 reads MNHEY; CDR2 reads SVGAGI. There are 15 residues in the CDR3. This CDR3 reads CASSYSGTANTEAFF. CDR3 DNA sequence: TGTGCCAGCAGTTATTCCGGGACAGCCAACACTGAAGCTTTCTTT.

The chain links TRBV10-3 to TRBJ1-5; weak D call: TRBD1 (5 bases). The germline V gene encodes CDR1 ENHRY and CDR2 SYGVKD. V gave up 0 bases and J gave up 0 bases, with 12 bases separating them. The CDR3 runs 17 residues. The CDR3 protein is CAISESDRSGSNQPQHF. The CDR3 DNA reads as TGTGCCATCAGTGAGTCTGACAGATCGGGTAGCAATCAGCCCCAGCATTTT.

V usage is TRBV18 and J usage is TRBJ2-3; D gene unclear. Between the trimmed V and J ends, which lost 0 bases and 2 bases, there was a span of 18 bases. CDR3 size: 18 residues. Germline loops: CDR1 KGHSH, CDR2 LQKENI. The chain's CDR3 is CASSPPFFSRVDTDTQYF. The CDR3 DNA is TGTGCCAGCTCACCACCGTTCTTTTCCCGGGTCGACACAGATACGCAGTATTTT.

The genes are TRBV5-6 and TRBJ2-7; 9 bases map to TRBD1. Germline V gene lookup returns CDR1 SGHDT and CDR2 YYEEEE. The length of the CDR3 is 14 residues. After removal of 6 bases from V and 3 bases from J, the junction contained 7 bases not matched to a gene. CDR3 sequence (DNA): TGTGCCAGCAAGGGGGGACAGGGCTACTACGAGCAGTACTTC. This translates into CASKGGQGYYEQYF.